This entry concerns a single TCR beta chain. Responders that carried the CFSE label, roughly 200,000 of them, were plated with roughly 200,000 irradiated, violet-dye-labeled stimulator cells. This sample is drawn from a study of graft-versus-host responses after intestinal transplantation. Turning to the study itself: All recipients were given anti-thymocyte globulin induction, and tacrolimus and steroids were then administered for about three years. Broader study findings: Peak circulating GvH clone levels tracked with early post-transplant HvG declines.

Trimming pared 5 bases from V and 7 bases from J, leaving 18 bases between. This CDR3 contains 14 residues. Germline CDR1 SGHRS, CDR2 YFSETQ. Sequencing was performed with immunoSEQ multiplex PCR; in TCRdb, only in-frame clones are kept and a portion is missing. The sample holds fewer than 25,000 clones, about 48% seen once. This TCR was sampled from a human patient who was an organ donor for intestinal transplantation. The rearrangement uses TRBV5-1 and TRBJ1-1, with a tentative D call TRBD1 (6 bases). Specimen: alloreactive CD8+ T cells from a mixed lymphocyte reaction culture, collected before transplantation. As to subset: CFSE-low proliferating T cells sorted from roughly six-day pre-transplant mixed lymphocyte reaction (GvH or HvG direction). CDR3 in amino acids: CASRPQTGGSEAFF. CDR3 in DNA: TGCGCCAGCAGGCCCCAGACCGGGGGCAGTGAAGCTTTCTTT.